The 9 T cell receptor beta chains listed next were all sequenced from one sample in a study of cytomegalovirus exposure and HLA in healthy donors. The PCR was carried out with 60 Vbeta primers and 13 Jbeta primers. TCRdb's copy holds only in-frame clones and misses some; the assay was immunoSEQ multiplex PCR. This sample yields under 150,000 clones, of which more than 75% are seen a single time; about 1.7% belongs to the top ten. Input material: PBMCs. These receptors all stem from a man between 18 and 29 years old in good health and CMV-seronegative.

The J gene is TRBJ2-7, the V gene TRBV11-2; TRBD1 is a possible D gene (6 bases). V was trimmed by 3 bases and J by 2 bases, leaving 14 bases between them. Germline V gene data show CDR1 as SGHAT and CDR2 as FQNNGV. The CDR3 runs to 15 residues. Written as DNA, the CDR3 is TGTGCCAGCAGCTTTAACCGGGACACAACCTACGAGCAGTACTTC. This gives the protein CASSFNRDTTYEQYF.

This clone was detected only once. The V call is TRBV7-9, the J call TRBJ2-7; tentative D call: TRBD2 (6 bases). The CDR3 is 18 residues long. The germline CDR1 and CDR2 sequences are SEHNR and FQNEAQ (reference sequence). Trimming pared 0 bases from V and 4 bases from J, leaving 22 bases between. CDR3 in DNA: TGTGCCAGCAGCTTAGCTCGCCAGGGAGGATTTTCACCTTACGAGCAGTACTTC. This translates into CASSLARQGGFSPYEQYF. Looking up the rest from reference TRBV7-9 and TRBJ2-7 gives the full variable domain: DTGVSQNPRHKITKRGQNVTFRCDPISEHNRLYWYRQTLGQGPEFLTYFQNEAQLEKSRLLSDRFSAERPKGSFSTLEIQRTEQGDSAMYLCASSLARQGGFSPYEQYFGPGTRLTVT.

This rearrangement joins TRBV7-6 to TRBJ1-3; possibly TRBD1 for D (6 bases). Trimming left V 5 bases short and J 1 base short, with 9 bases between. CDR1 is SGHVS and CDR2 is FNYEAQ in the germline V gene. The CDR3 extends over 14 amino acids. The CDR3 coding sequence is TGTGCCAGCAGCCCAGGGGTTTCTGGAAACACCATATATTTT. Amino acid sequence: CASSPGVSGNTIYF.

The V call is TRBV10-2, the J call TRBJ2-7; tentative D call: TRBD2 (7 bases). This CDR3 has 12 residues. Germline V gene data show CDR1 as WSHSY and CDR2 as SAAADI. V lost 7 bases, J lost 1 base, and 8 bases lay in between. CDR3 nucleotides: TGCGCCAGCAAGGGGGGGTCCTACGAGCAGTACTTC. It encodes CASKGGSYEQYF.

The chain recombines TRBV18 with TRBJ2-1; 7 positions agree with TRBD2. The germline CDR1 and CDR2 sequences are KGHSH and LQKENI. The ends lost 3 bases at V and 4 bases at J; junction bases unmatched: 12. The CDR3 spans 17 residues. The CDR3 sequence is CASSPRNLADQYNEQFF. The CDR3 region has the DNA TGTGCCAGCTCACCCCGGAATCTAGCGGACCAATACAATGAGCAGTTCTTC.

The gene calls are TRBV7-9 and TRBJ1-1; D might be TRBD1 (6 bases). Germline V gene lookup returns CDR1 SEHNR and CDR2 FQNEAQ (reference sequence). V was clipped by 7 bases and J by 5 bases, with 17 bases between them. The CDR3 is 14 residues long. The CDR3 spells CASTYWGGRTEAFF. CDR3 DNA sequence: TGTGCCAGCACCTACTGGGGGGGGCGGACTGAAGCTTTCTTT.

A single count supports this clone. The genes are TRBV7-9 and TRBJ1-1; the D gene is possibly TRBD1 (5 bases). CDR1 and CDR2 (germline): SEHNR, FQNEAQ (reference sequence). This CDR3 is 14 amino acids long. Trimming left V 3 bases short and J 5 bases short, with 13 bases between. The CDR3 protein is CASSFAAGWTEAFF. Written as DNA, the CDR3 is TGTGCCAGCAGCTTTGCGGCAGGGTGGACTGAAGCTTTCTTT.

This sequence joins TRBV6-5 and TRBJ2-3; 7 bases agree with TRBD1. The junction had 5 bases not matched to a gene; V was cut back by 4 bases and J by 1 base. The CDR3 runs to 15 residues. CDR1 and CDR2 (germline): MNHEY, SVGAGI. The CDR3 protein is CASSSRDSRTDTQYF. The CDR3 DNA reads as TGTGCCAGCAGTTCCCGGGACAGTCGCACAGATACGCAGTATTTT.

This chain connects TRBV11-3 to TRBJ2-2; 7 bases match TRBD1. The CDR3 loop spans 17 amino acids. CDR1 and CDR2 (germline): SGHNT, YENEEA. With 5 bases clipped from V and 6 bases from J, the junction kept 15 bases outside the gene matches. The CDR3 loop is CASSPGWRQGVAGELFF. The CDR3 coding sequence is TGTGCCAGCAGCCCTGGCTGGCGACAGGGAGTGGCCGGGGAGCTGTTTTTT.